This record covers a single TCR beta chain. The antigen remains unidentified. Germline V gene lookup returns CDR1 KGHSH and CDR2 LQKENI. This CDR3 has 13 residues. The germline V and J ends were trimmed by 6 bases and 7 bases, with 16 bases remaining between them. Generated by immunoSEQ multiplex PCR, the TCRdb table keeps only in-frame clones and is missing some. The repertoire has 85,000 to 130,000 clones, 90% of them found once; the top ten carry about 0.5%. The data are from a study of OX40 agonist ivuxolimab in advanced cancers. Study-wide results and limits: Mean expanded clone counts were higher in CD8+ than CD4+ T cells.

This sequence joins TRBV18 and TRBJ2-7; D is perhaps TRBD1 or TRBD2 (6 bases each). This receptor was taken from an adult with an advanced solid tumor such as melanoma, head and neck, liver or kidney cancer. The material was CD4+ or CD8+ T cells sorted from blood, obtained in a trial of the OX40 agonist ivuxolimab. The CDR3 DNA sequence: TGTGCCAGCTCCGAGGGGGGCGCGAGGGAGCAGTACTTC. Residues: CASSEGGAREQYF. Supplemented by reference TRBV18 and TRBJ2-7, the full variable domain reads NAGVMQNPRHLVRRRGQEARLRCSPMKGHSHVYWYRQLPEEGLKFMVYLQKENIIDESGMPKERFSAEFPKEGPSILRIQQVVRGDSAAYFCASSEGGAREQYFGPGTRLTVT.